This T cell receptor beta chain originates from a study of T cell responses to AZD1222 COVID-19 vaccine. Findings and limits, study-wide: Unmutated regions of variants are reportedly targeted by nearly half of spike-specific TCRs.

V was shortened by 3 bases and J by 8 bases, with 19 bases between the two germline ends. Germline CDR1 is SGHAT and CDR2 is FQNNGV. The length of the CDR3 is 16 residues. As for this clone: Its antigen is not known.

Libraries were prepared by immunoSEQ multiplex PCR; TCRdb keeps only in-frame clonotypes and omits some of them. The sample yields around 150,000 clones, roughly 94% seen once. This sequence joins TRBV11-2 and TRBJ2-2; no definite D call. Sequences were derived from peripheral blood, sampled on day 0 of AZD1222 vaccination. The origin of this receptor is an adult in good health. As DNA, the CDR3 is TGTGCCAGCAGCTTGTCGGTGATGCAGGTTACAGGGGAGCTGTTTTTT. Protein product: CASSLSVMQVTGELFF.